This paragraph covers one T cell receptor beta chain sequence. This specimen belongs to a study of blood T cell repertoires in COVID-19. Study context: Both acute and convalescent COVID-19 samples were obtained from the United States, Italy and Spain. T cells, B-cell-depleted T cells, or PBMCs provided the cDNA or gDNA that served as material.

Per the study methods: Reference gene primer amplification gave estimated nucleated cell counts. Method: immunoSEQ multiplex PCR; TCRdb's copy keeps in-frame clones and lacks some. V, J and clone size were drawn from that table, and D and trimming were deduced from the DNA. The repertoire holds about 410,000 clones, with about nine tenths as singletons. Seattle patients were enrolled while actively infected and followed longitudinally. The CDR3 has 15 amino acids. Germline loops: CDR1 MDHEN, CDR2 SYDVKM. Trimming cost V 3 bases and J 4 bases, with 15 bases left between them. This receptor was taken from a woman between 40 and 55 years old with COVID-19, enrolled during active disease. Sequenced sample: peripheral blood. This chain links TRBV28 with TRBJ1-2; TRBD1 might be the D (6 bases). CDR3 nucleotides: TGTGCCAGCAGTTTGCCCGGACAGCTTCCCTATGGCTACACCTTC. Translated, it gives CASSLPGQLPYGYTF.